Shown below are 9 T cell receptor beta chains from a single sample sequenced in a study of shared clonotypes between healthy human individuals. Libraries were prepared by immunoSEQ multiplex PCR; TCRdb keeps only in-frame clonotypes and omits some of them. The data show around 1.5 million clones, around 98% seen once. The specimen was naive CD4+ T cells sorted from blood. Noted subset: CD45RA+ positively selected. The receptors originated from a man younger than 45 in good health.

This rearrangement joins TRBV19 to TRBJ1-5; TRBD1 agrees at 7 bases. With 3 bases clipped from V and 7 bases from J, the junction kept 9 bases outside the gene matches. Germline CDR1 LNHDA, CDR2 SQIVND (reference sequence). This CDR3 comprises 15 residues. The CDR3 DNA is TGTGCCAGTAGTATTGGGACAGAAAGGCGCCAGCCCCAGCATTTT. Protein product: CASSIGTERRQPQHF.

The chain employs TRBV14 and TRBJ2-7, with 8 bases that match TRBD1. V trimming: 1 base; J trimming: 7 bases; junction bases outside the gene matches: 3. The CDR3 length is 13 residues. Germline V CDR1 and CDR2: SGHDN, FVKESK. DNA for the CDR3: TGTGCCAGCAGCCAAGTTAGGACAGGGGAGCAGTACTTC. Encoded protein: CASSQVRTGEQYF.

V and J are TRBV25-1 and TRBJ2-7; no clear D gene. The V gene's germline CDR1 is MGHDK and CDR2 SYGVNS. V was pared by 1 base and J by 3 bases, with 13 bases between. This CDR3 is 15 amino acids long. Written as DNA, the CDR3 is TGTGCCAGCAGTGAATCCGTAGGGCAGAACTACGAGCAGTACTTC. It encodes CASSESVGQNYEQYF.

V is TRBV28 and J is TRBJ2-7; TRBD1 aligns across 7 bases. Germline loops: CDR1 MDHEN, CDR2 SYDVKM. CDR3 length equals 14 residues. V trimming: 2 bases; J trimming: 2 bases; junction bases outside the gene matches: 3. CDR3 sequence reads: CASSLGQVTYEQYF. Here the CDR3 DNA reads TGTGCCAGCAGTTTAGGACAGGTTACCTACGAGCAGTACTTC.

Here the CDR3 DNA reads TGTGCCAGCAGTGAAGCGCGGACCTTGAACACTGAAGCTTTCTTT. It codes for CASSEARTLNTEAFF. This rearrangement joins TRBV2 to TRBJ1-1; D remains unclear. The CDR3 is made up of 15 amino acids. Germline V gene data show CDR1 as SNHLY and CDR2 as FYNNEI. Trimming left V 0 bases short and J 0 bases short, with 8 bases between.

The J gene is TRBJ2-3, the V gene TRBV29-1; D gene uncertain. Germline CDR1 reads SQVTM; CDR2 reads ANQGSEA. The V end lost 3 bases, the J end lost 6 bases, and 13 bases lay between the germline ends. The CDR3 contains 13 residues. The CDR3 spells CSVDGPTTDTQYF. The CDR3 region has the DNA TGCAGCGTTGATGGACCCACGACGGATACGCAGTATTTT.

The chain is built from TRBV7-2 and TRBJ2-7; weak D call: TRBD2 (6 bases). Germline V CDR1 and CDR2: SGHTA, FQGNSA. This CDR3 has 17 residues. The V end was cut by 5 bases, the J end by 0 bases, with 20 bases between. In DNA form, the CDR3 reads TGTGCCAGCAGCAGAGCCACGTCTGCGGGATACTCCTACGAGCAGTACTTC. Protein sequence: CASSRATSAGYSYEQYF.

The chain couples TRBV7-2 to TRBJ2-3; 8 bases agree with TRBD2. The trim removed 5 bases at V and 7 bases at J, leaving 20 bases unmatched. The CDR3 contains 18 residues. CDR1 is SGHTA and CDR2 is FQGNSA in the germline V gene. CDR3 loop: CASSHYTSGHGASNTQYF. DNA for the CDR3: TGTGCCAGCAGCCACTATACTAGCGGACATGGGGCTTCAAATACGCAGTATTTT.

The J gene is TRBJ1-1, the V gene TRBV25-1; 7 nucleotides line up with TRBD1. This CDR3 is 16 amino acids long. From germline, CDR1 is MGHDK and CDR2 SYGVNS. Trimming took 1 base from V and 0 from J; bases not matched to a gene: 5. The CDR3: CASSESATGLNTEAFF. The CDR3 DNA follows: TGTGCCAGCAGTGAATCTGCGACAGGGTTGAACACTGAAGCTTTCTTT. Combining the CDR3 with reference TRBV25-1 and TRBJ1-1 gives the whole variable domain EADIYQTPRYLVIGTGKKITLECSQTMGHDKMYWYQQDPGMELHLIHYSYGVNSTEKGDLSSESTVSRIRTEHFPLTLESARPSHTSQYLCASSESATGLNTEAFFGQGTRLTVV.